These 25 T cell receptor beta chains were all obtained from the same sample, sequenced in a study of blood T cell repertoires in COVID-19. The data were produced by immunoSEQ multiplex PCR, yet TCRdb's version contains in-frame clones alone and is incomplete. The data contain around 450,000 clones, about 90% of them singletons. Sequenced input: PBMCs or T cells enriched from blood (not recorded which). These receptors came from a woman between 18 and 30 years old with acute COVID-19.

J is TRBJ1-4 and V is TRBV15, with D perhaps TRBD1 (5 bases). The ends were cut back, 5 bases at V and 8 bases at J, with 18 bases in the middle. Germline CDR1 LNHNV, CDR2 YYDKDF (reference sequence). The CDR3 extends over 15 amino acids. This chain's CDR3 is CATSARGNLQEKLFF. In DNA, the CDR3 is TGTGCCACCAGCGCCCGGGGGAACCTACAAGAAAAACTGTTTTTT. The entire variable domain, with the rest obtained from reference TRBV15 and TRBJ1-4, is as follows: DAMVIQNPRYQVTQFGKPVTLSCSQTLNHNVMYWYQQKSSQAPKLLFHYYDKDFNNEADTPDNFQSRRPNTSFCFLDIRSPGLGDTAMYLCATSARGNLQEKLFFGSGTQLSVL.

On this clone: Other DNA sequences in this specimen translate into the identical CDR3. The DNA for the CDR3 is TGTGCCAGCAGTCCCTACTACTACGAGCAGTACTTC. Its translation is CASSPYYYEQYF. This rearrangement joins TRBV28 to TRBJ2-7; no definite D call. The CDR3 extends over 12 amino acids. V lost 5 bases and J lost 3, with 8 bases in between. Germline assignment: CDR1 MDHEN and CDR2 SYDVKM. Drawing the rest from reference TRBV28 and TRBJ2-7, the complete variable domain is DVKVTQSSRYLVKRTGEKVFLECVQDMDHENMFWYRQDPGLGLRLIYFSYDVKMKEKGDIPEGYSVSREKKERFSLILESASTNQTSMYLCASSPYYYEQYFGPGTRLTVT.

The chain joins TRBV6-4 to TRBJ2-7; D perhaps matches TRBD1 (6 bases). V was cut by 5 bases and J by 3 bases, with 14 bases left in between. The CDR3 is made up of 14 amino acids. Germline-derived CDR1 and CDR2 are MRHNA and SNTAGT. CDR3 nucleotide sequence: TGTGCCAGCAGTTCCGACAGGCGCATCTACGAGCAGTACTTC. Protein product: CASSSDRRIYEQYF.

The chain combines TRBV19 with TRBJ1-5, with D uncertain. This CDR3 has 14 residues. The germline V and J ends were trimmed by 7 bases and 0 bases, with 10 bases remaining between them. Germline V gene data show CDR1 as LNHDA and CDR2 as SQIVND (reference sequence). The chain's CDR3 is CASTRVGSNQPQHF. The CDR3 DNA reads as TGTGCCAGTACCCGGGTGGGTAGCAATCAGCCCCAGCATTTT.

CDR3 sequence reads: CASRETDNNEQFF. Written as DNA, the CDR3 is TGTGCCAGCAGGGAAACGGACAACAATGAGCAGTTCTTC. This chain links TRBV2 with TRBJ2-1, with D perhaps matching TRBD1 (5 bases). The CDR3 covers 13 residues. Trimming removed 6 bases from V and 5 bases from J, with 11 bases in between. Germline assignment: CDR1 SNHLY and CDR2 FYNNEI.

The V gene is TRBV7-3, the J gene TRBJ2-4; 7 nucleotides align to TRBD1. The CDR3 contains 15 residues. Germline CDR1 is SGHTA and CDR2 is FQGTGA. J lost 7 bases, V lost 5 bases, and 11 bases had no gene match. The CDR3 region has the DNA TGTGCCAGCAGCCTCGACAGGGAACGGCGGAACATTCAGTACTTC. Its protein product is CASSLDRERRNIQYF.

This clone has just one count. The chain uses TRBV7-2 and TRBJ2-7, with a weak D call TRBD2 (6 bases). V lost 1 base, J lost 3 bases, and 13 bases lay in between. CDR1 and CDR2 (germline): SGHTA, FQGNSA. The CDR3 sequence is 15 residues long. CDR3 coding DNA: TGTGCCAGCAGCTTAGTGTTCGGGGGAGACTACGAGCAGTACTTC. This encodes CASSLVFGGDYEQYF. The full variable domain, rest sourced from reference TRBV7-2 and TRBJ2-7, is GAGVSQSPSNKVTEKGKDVELRCDPISGHTALYWYRQSLGQGLEFLIYFQGNSAPDKSGLPSDRFSAERTGGSVSTLTIQRTQQEDSAVYLCASSLVFGGDYEQYFGPGTRLTVT.

This clone has a single count. The chain combines TRBV4-1 with TRBJ2-3; D perhaps matches TRBD2 (6 bases). This CDR3 spans 14 amino acids. The germline V and J ends were trimmed by 1 base and 2 bases, with 7 bases remaining between them. CDR1 and CDR2 from the germline V gene are MGHRA and YSYEKL. For the CDR3, the DNA is TGCGCCAGCAGCCAAGTAGCGGACACAGATACGCAGTATTTT. This gives the protein CASSQVADTDTQYF.

The rearrangement links TRBV28 to TRBJ2-4; 7 nucleotides match TRBD2. V shed 4 bases and J 0 bases; nucleotides not matched to a gene: 0. The CDR3 consists of 14 residues. Germline assignment: CDR1 MDHEN and CDR2 SYDVKM. CDR3 sequence (DNA): TGTGCCAGCAGTTCGGGAGGAGCCAAAAACATTCAGTACTTC. Translating gives CASSSGGAKNIQYF. The entire variable domain, with the rest obtained from reference TRBV28 and TRBJ2-4, is as follows: DVKVTQSSRYLVKRTGEKVFLECVQDMDHENMFWYRQDPGLGLRLIYFSYDVKMKEKGDIPEGYSVSREKKERFSLILESASTNQTSMYLCASSSGGAKNIQYFGAGTRLSVL.

V usage is TRBV18 and J usage is TRBJ1-1, with TRBD1 matching over 7 bases. The germline V gene encodes CDR1 KGHSH and CDR2 LQKENI. The CDR3 consists of 16 residues. J was trimmed by 5 bases and V by 5 bases; bases with no gene match: 14. The CDR3 region has the DNA TGTGCCAGCTCATTCTCCCCGACAGGGACGGGGACTGAAGCTTTCTTT. Residues: CASSFSPTGTGTEAFF.

This clone was detected only a few times. The rearrangement links TRBV5-6 to TRBJ1-4; weak D call: TRBD1 (6 bases). The CDR3 is 14 amino acids. The germline V gene has CDR1 SGHDT and CDR2 YYEEEE. Trimming stripped 0 bases from V and 5 bases from J, with 8 bases between. CDR3 amino acids: CASSLAGVNEKLFF. The CDR3 DNA reads as TGTGCCAGCAGCTTGGCAGGGGTGAATGAAAAACTGTTTTTT.

This chain links TRBV19 with TRBJ2-2; D possibly corresponds to TRBD2 (5 bases). This CDR3 has 14 residues. V was trimmed by 7 bases and J by 0 bases, leaving 9 bases between them. Per the germline V gene, CDR1 is LNHDA and CDR2 is SQIVND (reference sequence). The CDR3 nucleotides read TGTGCCAGTACGGGATTATCGAACACCGGGGAGCTGTTTTTT. Translation gives CASTGLSNTGELFF.

The chain has TRBV5-1 and TRBJ1-3, with D perhaps TRBD1 (6 bases). Germline V gene sequence: CDR1 SGHRS, CDR2 YFSETQ. The CDR3 runs 15 residues. V was shortened by 0 bases and J by 7 bases, with 14 bases between the two germline ends. Here the CDR3 DNA reads TGCGCCAGCAGCTTGGACGGACAGCGGAGTAACACCATATATTTT. Protein: CASSLDGQRSNTIYF.

The V gene is TRBV7-2, the J gene TRBJ2-1; TRBD2 might be the D (6 bases). V lost 2 bases, J lost 2 bases, and 10 bases lay in between. CDR1 SGHTA and CDR2 FQGNSA come from the germline V gene. The CDR3 has 15 residues. CDR3 loop: CASSLRTSPYNEQFF. Here the CDR3 DNA reads TGTGCCAGCAGCTTACGAACTAGCCCCTACAATGAGCAGTTCTTC.

CDR3 nucleotides: TGTGCCAGCAGTGACTGGGCGGGCGATTCACCCCTCCACTTT. Protein sequence: CASSDWAGDSPLHF. The chain is built from TRBV2 and TRBJ1-6; D gene uncertain. CDR1 and CDR2 (germline): SNHLY, FYNNEI. This CDR3 is built from 14 residues. With 3 bases removed from V and 8 bases from J, the gap between germline ends came to 11 bases.

The J gene is TRBJ2-7, the V gene TRBV6-2 or TRBV6-3; D is ambiguous. Looked up from germline, CDR1 is MNHEY and CDR2 is SVGEGT. The ends were cut back, 4 bases at V and 2 bases at J, with 9 bases in the middle. There are 13 residues in the CDR3. CDR3 sequence (DNA): TGTGCCAGCAGTTTCCTTTCGGCCTACGAGCAGTACTTC. It specifies CASSFLSAYEQYF.

The CDR3 DNA reads as TGTGCCAGCAGCTTGTGGGGGGCCGGGGAGCTGTTTTTT. Protein product: CASSLWGAGELFF. V gene TRBV5-6 combines with J gene TRBJ2-2; a weak D match, TRBD2 (6 bases). Between the trimmed V and J ends, which lost 1 base and 6 bases, there was a span of 7 bases. The CDR3 has 13 residues. Looked up from germline, CDR1 is SGHDT and CDR2 is YYEEEE.

The chain combines TRBV7-2 with TRBJ1-3; 7 bases are a match to TRBD1. The junction had 8 bases not matched to a gene; V was cut back by 2 bases and J by 1 base. This CDR3 comprises 17 residues. CDR1 and CDR2 (germline): SGHTA, FQGNSA. The CDR3 DNA is TGTGCCAGCAGCTTAACCGGACAGGCGATATCTGGAAACACCATATATTTT. Residues: CASSLTGQAISGNTIYF.

DNA for the CDR3: TGCGCCAGCAGCCGAGACAGGGGTAGTAACTCCGAGCAGTACTTC. It specifies CASSRDRGSNSEQYF. The V gene is TRBV4-1, the J gene TRBJ2-7; 8 nucleotides match TRBD1. Germline values: CDR1 MGHRA, CDR2 YSYEKL. V shed 4 bases and J 6 bases; nucleotides not matched to a gene: 11. The CDR3 is 15 amino acids.

The chain carries TRBV27 and TRBJ1-2, with 8 bases fitting TRBD1. In germline, CDR1 is MNHEY, CDR2 SMNVEV (reference sequence). Losses at the gene ends were 5 bases for V and 5 bases for J; bases not matched to a gene: 7. This CDR3 has 14 amino acids. The DNA for the CDR3 is TGTGCCAGCAGTCCCGGGACAGGAGTATATGGCTACACCTTC. The encoded protein is CASSPGTGVYGYTF.

The chain has TRBV24-1 and TRBJ2-7; D may be TRBD2 (5 bases). The CDR3 has 12 amino acids. V was shortened by 9 bases and J by 3 bases, with 11 bases between the two germline ends. CDR1 KGHDR and CDR2 SFDVKD come from the germline V gene. The CDR3 DNA reads TGTGCCACCGAGGGCGTGGGCTACGAGCAGTACTTC. It translates to CATEGVGYEQYF.

In regard to this clone: Other DNA sequences in this specimen translate into the identical CDR3. The rearrangement uses TRBV9 and TRBJ1-5; 9 bases fit TRBD1. The CDR3 runs 14 residues. The germline CDR1 and CDR2 sequences are SGDLS and YYNGEE. V lost 2 bases, J lost 6 bases, and 3 bases stayed unmatched. In nucleotides, the CDR3 is TGTGCCAGCAGCGTGGGACAGGGTGGTCAGCCCCAGCATTTT. It translates to CASSVGQGGQPQHF.

J is TRBJ1-1 and V is TRBV12-3 or TRBV12-4, with D unclear. This CDR3 comprises 13 residues. V gave up 3 bases and J gave up 5 bases, with 10 bases separating them. The CDR3 nucleotides read TGTGCCAGCAGTTTTGGGCCGTCGACTGAAGCTTTCTTT. Residues: CASSFGPSTEAFF.

The chain combines TRBV19 with TRBJ2-3; 9 nucleotides line up with TRBD2. With 6 bases clipped from V and 5 bases from J, the junction kept 9 bases outside the gene matches. The germline V gene has CDR1 LNHDA and CDR2 SQIVND (reference sequence). The CDR3 runs to 15 residues. Written as DNA, the CDR3 is TGTGCCAGTAGCCGCACGGCGGGGGGGGTAGATACGCAGTATTTT. Its translation: CASSRTAGGVDTQYF.

This chain uses TRBV28 with TRBJ2-7; 8 positions agree with TRBD1. This CDR3 spans 13 amino acids. The junction had 9 bases not matched to a gene; V was cut back by 8 bases and J by 6 bases. The germline CDR1 and CDR2 sequences are MDHEN and SYDVKM. The CDR3 nucleotides read TGTGCCAGCGAATCAGGACAGGGATCCGAGCAGTACTTC. Translation gives CASESGQGSEQYF.